This T cell receptor (beta chain) derives from a study of blood T cell repertoires in COVID-19. Study information: The study drew acute and convalescent COVID-19 samples from the United States, Italy and Spain. PBMCs, B-cell-depleted T cells, or T cells provided the cDNA or gDNA that made up the material.

In this sample, this clone turned up a few times. In the original analysis: The assay estimated nucleated cells by amplifying reference gene primers. The table came from immunoSEQ multiplex PCR; TCRdb's copy has only in-frame clones and leaves some out. The V and J calls and clone size come from that table; D and trimming were worked out from the DNA. The table has about 80,000 clones, approximately 80% seen once. This CDR3 is 16 amino acids long. Between the trimmed V and J ends, which lost 0 bases and 5 bases, there was a span of 13 bases. From germline, CDR1 is WNHNN and CDR2 SYGVQD (reference sequence).

The sample consisted of peripheral blood. The clonotype originates from a man aged 80 or over with acute or convalescent COVID-19. The rearrangement uses TRBV10-1 and TRBJ2-2, with D tentatively TRBD2 (6 bases). The CDR3 DNA reads as TGCGCCAGCAGTGAGTCCCGGGCCGGAGGGACCGGGGAGCTGTTTTTT. It specifies CASSESRAGGTGELFF.